These T cell receptor beta chains were read from a single sample in a study of blood T cell repertoires in COVID-19. Here immunoSEQ multiplex PCR was the method, and the copy in TCRdb shows in-frame clones only, minus some. The sample yields roughly 16,000 clones, roughly 80% seen once. Sequencing was carried out using peripheral blood. Source of these receptors: a man aged 80 or over with active COVID-19. Both conserved end residues are part of each CDR3. The D gene is left open where the match is weak. Not every row has a clone size; where given, it reads once, few, many or a size class.

cdr3_aa: CASIGTSGSSYEQYF
v_call: TRBV2
clone_size: NA
j_call: TRBJ2-7
d_call: TRBD2

cdr3_aa: CASSRRGLGKETQYF
v_call: TRBV3-1/TRBV3-2
clone_size: NA
j_call: TRBJ2-5
d_call: TRBD2

cdr3_aa: CASCSGRGETQYF
v_call: TRBV5-1
clone_size: NA
j_call: TRBJ2-5
d_call: TRBD2

cdr3_aa: CASSQDRGTGELFF
v_call: TRBV4-3
clone_size: NA
j_call: TRBJ2-2
d_call: NA

cdr3_aa: CASSLKLFLGQGGTDTQYF
v_call: TRBV27
clone_size: NA
j_call: TRBJ2-3
d_call: TRBD1

cdr3_aa: CASSFSVPNEQFF
v_call: TRBV12-3/TRBV12-4
clone_size: NA
j_call: TRBJ2-1
d_call: NA

cdr3_aa: CASSFPGQGARVNEKLFF
v_call: TRBV7-9
clone_size: NA
j_call: TRBJ1-4
d_call: TRBD1

cdr3_aa: CASSQEGGAGYTF
v_call: TRBV4-1
clone_size: NA
j_call: TRBJ1-2
d_call: NA

cdr3_aa: CASSRSSGNTIYF
v_call: TRBV21-1
clone_size: NA
j_call: TRBJ1-3
d_call: NA

cdr3_aa: CASSLTSGRGIGSYNEQFF
v_call: TRBV7-2
clone_size: NA
j_call: TRBJ2-1
d_call: TRBD2

cdr3_aa: CASSLLNVNNEQFF
v_call: TRBV5-5
clone_size: NA
j_call: TRBJ2-1
d_call: NA

cdr3_aa: CASSLGTTYEQYF
v_call: TRBV7-8
clone_size: few
j_call: TRBJ2-7
d_call: NA

cdr3_aa: CASTFSYSDTQETQYF
v_call: TRBV7-8
clone_size: NA
j_call: TRBJ2-5
d_call: NA

cdr3_aa: CASSEQGPKTNEQFF
v_call: TRBV2
clone_size: once
j_call: TRBJ2-1
d_call: NA

cdr3_aa: CASSQDLRGSNEQFF
v_call: TRBV14
clone_size: NA
j_call: TRBJ2-1
d_call: NA

cdr3_aa: CASSVAGSGRTSSYNEQFF
v_call: TRBV9
clone_size: NA
j_call: TRBJ2-1
d_call: TRBD2

cdr3_aa: CASSARVTGANVLTF
v_call: TRBV19
clone_size: NA
j_call: TRBJ2-6
d_call: NA

cdr3_aa: CASSEVVGQGPDTQYF
v_call: TRBV9
clone_size: few
j_call: TRBJ2-3
d_call: TRBD1

cdr3_aa: CASRESGGSYEQYF
v_call: TRBV25-1
clone_size: medium-sized
j_call: TRBJ2-7
d_call: NA

cdr3_aa: CASSFLRNTEAFF
v_call: TRBV28
clone_size: NA
j_call: TRBJ1-1
d_call: NA

cdr3_aa: CASSPVSSYNEQFF
v_call: TRBV18
clone_size: NA
j_call: TRBJ2-1
d_call: NA

cdr3_aa: CASSLAGTGRNEQFF
v_call: TRBV7-9
clone_size: NA
j_call: TRBJ2-1
d_call: TRBD1

cdr3_aa: CASSYPGTANSYEQYF
v_call: TRBV6-2/TRBV6-3
clone_size: NA
j_call: TRBJ2-7
d_call: TRBD1

cdr3_aa: CASSAKSGLSETQYF
v_call: TRBV9
clone_size: NA
j_call: TRBJ2-5
d_call: TRBD2

cdr3_aa: CAISESWTGSSEQYF
v_call: TRBV10-3
clone_size: NA
j_call: TRBJ2-7
d_call: TRBD1

cdr3_aa: CASSHPRGDNEQYF
v_call: TRBV5-8
clone_size: NA
j_call: TRBJ2-7
d_call: NA

cdr3_aa: CASSLSGKGGTDTQYF
v_call: TRBV28
clone_size: NA
j_call: TRBJ2-3
d_call: NA

cdr3_aa: CASSDPQTGGSNQPQHF
v_call: TRBV2
clone_size: NA
j_call: TRBJ1-5
d_call: TRBD1

cdr3_aa: CASNRGSYEQYF
v_call: TRBV2
clone_size: NA
j_call: TRBJ2-7
d_call: NA

cdr3_aa: CASSRQGAVNEQYF
v_call: TRBV6-5
clone_size: NA
j_call: TRBJ2-7
d_call: TRBD1

cdr3_aa: CASRKGSDSLYQETQYF
v_call: TRBV28
clone_size: NA
j_call: TRBJ2-5
d_call: NA

cdr3_aa: CASSPTGVNTEAFF
v_call: TRBV14
clone_size: NA
j_call: TRBJ1-1
d_call: NA

cdr3_aa: CASSSEQETQYF
v_call: TRBV7-9
clone_size: NA
j_call: TRBJ2-5
d_call: NA

cdr3_aa: CASSETQGWTSGRTYEQYF
v_call: TRBV4-1
clone_size: NA
j_call: TRBJ2-7
d_call: TRBD2

cdr3_aa: CASSHQDRGGYEQYF
v_call: TRBV4-1
clone_size: NA
j_call: TRBJ2-7
d_call: TRBD1

cdr3_aa: CASSYTGAEQYF
v_call: TRBV12-3/TRBV12-4
clone_size: few
j_call: TRBJ2-7
d_call: TRBD1

cdr3_aa: CASSAVGTYEQYF
v_call: TRBV3-1/TRBV3-2
clone_size: NA
j_call: TRBJ2-7
d_call: NA

cdr3_aa: CATSGRGSYNEQFF
v_call: TRBV24-1
clone_size: few
j_call: TRBJ2-1
d_call: NA

cdr3_aa: CASSFARANEQFF
v_call: TRBV12-3/TRBV12-4
clone_size: NA
j_call: TRBJ2-1
d_call: NA

cdr3_aa: CASSWGGLNTEAFF
v_call: TRBV6-2/TRBV6-3
clone_size: NA
j_call: TRBJ1-1
d_call: NA

cdr3_aa: CASSLEGQNTGELFF
v_call: TRBV7-9
clone_size: NA
j_call: TRBJ2-2
d_call: NA

cdr3_aa: CASSQSGTGLSEDTQYF
v_call: TRBV6-6
clone_size: NA
j_call: TRBJ2-3
d_call: TRBD1

cdr3_aa: CASSPLGGNSYNEQFF
v_call: TRBV6-2/TRBV6-3
clone_size: NA
j_call: TRBJ2-1
d_call: NA

cdr3_aa: CSASPPGAGGINEQFF
v_call: TRBV20-1
clone_size: NA
j_call: TRBJ2-1
d_call: TRBD2

cdr3_aa: CASSFWHEREGEGKDTQYF
v_call: TRBV7-2
clone_size: NA
j_call: TRBJ2-3
d_call: TRBD2

cdr3_aa: CASSPPTSGVVNEQFF
v_call: TRBV18
clone_size: NA
j_call: TRBJ2-1
d_call: TRBD2

cdr3_aa: CASSPWEGQETQYF
v_call: TRBV5-1
clone_size: NA
j_call: TRBJ2-5
d_call: TRBD2

cdr3_aa: CASSLDVRGNYEQYF
v_call: TRBV5-5
clone_size: NA
j_call: TRBJ2-7
d_call: NA

cdr3_aa: CASGTSGPSRISYEQYF
v_call: TRBV10-2
clone_size: medium-sized
j_call: TRBJ2-7
d_call: TRBD2

cdr3_aa: CASSQASGGTYEQYF
v_call: TRBV4-3
clone_size: NA
j_call: TRBJ2-7
d_call: TRBD2

cdr3_aa: CSATTGTGNTIYF
v_call: TRBV29-1
clone_size: NA
j_call: TRBJ1-3
d_call: NA

cdr3_aa: CASSVRDSSYEQYF
v_call: TRBV6-6
clone_size: NA
j_call: TRBJ2-7
d_call: TRBD1

cdr3_aa: CASSLDVRAVKNIQYF
v_call: TRBV5-1
clone_size: NA
j_call: TRBJ2-4
d_call: NA

cdr3_aa: CASSVGLELTDTQYF
v_call: TRBV9
clone_size: NA
j_call: TRBJ2-3
d_call: NA

cdr3_aa: CASSQQGSPVAEAFF
v_call: TRBV5-1
clone_size: NA
j_call: TRBJ1-1
d_call: NA

cdr3_aa: CASSNRASTYGYTF
v_call: TRBV6-5
clone_size: NA
j_call: TRBJ1-2
d_call: NA

cdr3_aa: CASSQDRVTGVTEAFF
v_call: TRBV3-1/TRBV3-2
clone_size: NA
j_call: TRBJ1-1
d_call: TRBD1

cdr3_aa: CASSLLAGGLETQYF
v_call: TRBV27
clone_size: NA
j_call: TRBJ2-5
d_call: TRBD2